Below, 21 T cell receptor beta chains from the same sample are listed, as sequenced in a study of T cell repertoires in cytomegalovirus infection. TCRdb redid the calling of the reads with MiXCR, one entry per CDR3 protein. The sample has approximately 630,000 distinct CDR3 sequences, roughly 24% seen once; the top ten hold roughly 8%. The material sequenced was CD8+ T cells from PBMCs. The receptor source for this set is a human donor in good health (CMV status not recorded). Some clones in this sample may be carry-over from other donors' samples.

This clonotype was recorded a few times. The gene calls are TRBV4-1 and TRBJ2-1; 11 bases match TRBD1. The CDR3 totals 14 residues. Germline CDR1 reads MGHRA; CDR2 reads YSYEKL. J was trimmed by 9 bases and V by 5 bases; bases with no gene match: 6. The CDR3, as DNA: TGCGCCAGCAGCGATGGACAGGGGGCAGGTGAGCAGTTCTTC. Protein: CASSDGQGAGEQFF.

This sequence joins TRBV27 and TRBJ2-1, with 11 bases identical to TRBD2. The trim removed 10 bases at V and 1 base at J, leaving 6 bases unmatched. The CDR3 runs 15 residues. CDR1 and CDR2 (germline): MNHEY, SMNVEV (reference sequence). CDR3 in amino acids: CATRWTSGSYNEQFF. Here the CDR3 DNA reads TGTGCCACCCGATGGACTAGCGGGTCCTACAATGAGCAGTTCTTC.

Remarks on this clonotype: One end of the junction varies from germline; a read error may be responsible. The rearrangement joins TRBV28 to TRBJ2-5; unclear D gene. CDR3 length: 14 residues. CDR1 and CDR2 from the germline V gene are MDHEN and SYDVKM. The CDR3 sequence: CANSFYQETETQYF. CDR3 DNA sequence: TGTGCCAACAGTTTTTATCAGGAGACGGAGACCCAGTACTTC. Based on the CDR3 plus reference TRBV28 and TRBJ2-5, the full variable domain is DVKVTQSSRYLVKRTGEKVFLECVQDMDHENMFWYRQDPGLGLRLIYFSYDVKMKEKGDIPEGYSVSREKKERFSLILESASTNQTSMYLCANSFYQETETQYFGPGTRLLVL.

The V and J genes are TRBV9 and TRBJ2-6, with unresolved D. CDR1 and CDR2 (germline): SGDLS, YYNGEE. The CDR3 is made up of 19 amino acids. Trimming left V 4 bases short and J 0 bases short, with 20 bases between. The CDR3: CASSHHIGDDFSGANVLTF. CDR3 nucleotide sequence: TGTGCCAGCAGCCACCACATTGGTGACGATTTCTCTGGGGCCAACGTCCTGACTTTC.

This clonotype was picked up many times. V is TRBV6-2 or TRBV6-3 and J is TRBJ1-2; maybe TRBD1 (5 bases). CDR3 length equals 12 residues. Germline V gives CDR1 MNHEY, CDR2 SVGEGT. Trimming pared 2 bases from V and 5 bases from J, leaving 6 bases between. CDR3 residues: CASSYGAYGYTF. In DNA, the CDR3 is TGTGCCAGCAGTTACGGGGCTTATGGCTACACCTTC.

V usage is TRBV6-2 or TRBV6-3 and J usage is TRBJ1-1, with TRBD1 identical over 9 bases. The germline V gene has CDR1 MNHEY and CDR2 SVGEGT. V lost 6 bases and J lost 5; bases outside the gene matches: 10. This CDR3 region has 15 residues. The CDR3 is CASSTPGQGRTEAFF. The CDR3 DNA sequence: TGTGCCAGCAGCACTCCGGGACAGGGCAGAACTGAAGCTTTCTTT.

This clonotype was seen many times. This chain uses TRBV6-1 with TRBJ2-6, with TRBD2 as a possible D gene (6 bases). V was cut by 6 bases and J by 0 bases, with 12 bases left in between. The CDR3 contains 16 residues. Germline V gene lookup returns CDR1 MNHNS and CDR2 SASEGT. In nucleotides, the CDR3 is TGTGCCAGCAGCAGCGGGCCAGGCTCTGGGGCCAACGTCCTGACTTTC. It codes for CASSSGPGSGANVLTF.

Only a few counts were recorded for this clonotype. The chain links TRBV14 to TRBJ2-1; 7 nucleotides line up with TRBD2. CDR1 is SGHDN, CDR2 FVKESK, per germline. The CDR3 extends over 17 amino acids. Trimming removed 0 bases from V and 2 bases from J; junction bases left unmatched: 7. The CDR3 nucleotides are TGTGCCAGCAGCCAAGAAGGTAAAGCGGGGCCCTACAATGAGCAGTTCTTC. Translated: CASSQEGKAGPYNEQFF. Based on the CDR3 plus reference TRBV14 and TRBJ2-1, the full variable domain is EAGVTQFPSHSVIEKGQTVTLRCDPISGHDNLYWYRRVMGKEIKFLLHFVKESKQDESGMPNNRFLAERTGGTYSTLKVQPAELEDSGVYFCASSQEGKAGPYNEQFFGPGTRLTVL.

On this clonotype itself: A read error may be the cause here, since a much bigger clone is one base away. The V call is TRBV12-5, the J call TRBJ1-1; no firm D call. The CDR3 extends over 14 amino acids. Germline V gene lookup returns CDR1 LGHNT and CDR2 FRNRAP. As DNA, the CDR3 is TGTACTAGTGGTTTGGGTTTGGGTGGCACTGAAGCTTTCTTT. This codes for CTSGLGLGGTEAFF.

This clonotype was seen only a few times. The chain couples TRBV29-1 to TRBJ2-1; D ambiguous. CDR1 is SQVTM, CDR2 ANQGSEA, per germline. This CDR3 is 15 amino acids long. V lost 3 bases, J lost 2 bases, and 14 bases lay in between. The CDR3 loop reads CSVDVDTSPYNEQFF. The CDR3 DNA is TGCAGCGTTGACGTCGACACCTCCCCCTACAATGAGCAGTTCTTC.

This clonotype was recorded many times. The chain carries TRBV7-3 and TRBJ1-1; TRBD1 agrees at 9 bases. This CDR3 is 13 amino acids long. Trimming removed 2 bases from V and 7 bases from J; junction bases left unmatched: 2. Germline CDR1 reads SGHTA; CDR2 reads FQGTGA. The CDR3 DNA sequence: TGTGCCAGCAGCTTAGGGACAGGGAATGAAGCTTTCTTT. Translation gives CASSLGTGNEAFF.

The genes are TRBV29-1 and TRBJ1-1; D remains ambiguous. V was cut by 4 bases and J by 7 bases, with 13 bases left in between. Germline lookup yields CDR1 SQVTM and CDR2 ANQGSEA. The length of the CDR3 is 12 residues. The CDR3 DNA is TGCAGCGTTGTCGGACCTCTCTATGAAGCTTTCTTT. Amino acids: CSVVGPLYEAFF.

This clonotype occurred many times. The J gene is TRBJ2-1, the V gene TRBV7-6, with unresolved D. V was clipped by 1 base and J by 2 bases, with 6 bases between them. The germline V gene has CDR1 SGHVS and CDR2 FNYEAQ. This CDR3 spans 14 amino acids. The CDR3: CASSLVGTYNEQFF. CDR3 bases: TGTGCCAGCAGCTTAGTGGGAACCTACAATGAGCAGTTCTTC.

Here the CDR3 reads CASSPEEVDGQPQHF. For the CDR3, the DNA is TGCGCCAGCAGCCCCGAGGAGGTGGATGGTCAGCCCCAGCATTTT. The chain carries TRBV4-1 and TRBJ1-5; no clear D gene. This CDR3 region has 15 residues. With 4 bases removed from V and 6 bases from J, the gap between germline ends came to 16 bases. Germline assignment: CDR1 MGHRA and CDR2 YSYEKL.

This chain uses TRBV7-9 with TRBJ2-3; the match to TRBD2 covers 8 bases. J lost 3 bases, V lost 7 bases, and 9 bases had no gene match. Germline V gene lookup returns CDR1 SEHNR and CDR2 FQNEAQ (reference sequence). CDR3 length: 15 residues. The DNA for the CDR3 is TGTGCCAGCACCCCCGCGGGGGGATCTACAGATACGCAGTATTTT. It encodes CASTPAGGSTDTQYF.

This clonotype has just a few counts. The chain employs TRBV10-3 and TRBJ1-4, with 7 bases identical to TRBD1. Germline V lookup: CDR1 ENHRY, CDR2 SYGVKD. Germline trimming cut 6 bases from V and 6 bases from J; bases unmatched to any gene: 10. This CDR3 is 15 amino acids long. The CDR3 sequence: CAISAGTARDEKLFF. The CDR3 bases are TGTGCCATCAGCGCCGGGACAGCCCGGGATGAAAAACTGTTTTTT.

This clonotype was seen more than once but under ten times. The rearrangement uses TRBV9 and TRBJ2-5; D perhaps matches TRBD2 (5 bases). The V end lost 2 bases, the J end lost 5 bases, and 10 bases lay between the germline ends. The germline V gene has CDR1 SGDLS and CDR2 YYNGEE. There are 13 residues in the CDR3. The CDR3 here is CASSVPPGETQYF. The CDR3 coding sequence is TGTGCCAGCAGCGTCCCCCCGGGGGAGACCCAGTACTTC.

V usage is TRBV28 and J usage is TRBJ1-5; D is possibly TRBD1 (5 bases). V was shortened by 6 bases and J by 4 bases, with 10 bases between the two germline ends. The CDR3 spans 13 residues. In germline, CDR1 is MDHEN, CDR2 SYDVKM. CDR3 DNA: TGTGCCAGCAGAACACAGGAAAATCAGCCCCAGCATTTT. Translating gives CASRTQENQPQHF.

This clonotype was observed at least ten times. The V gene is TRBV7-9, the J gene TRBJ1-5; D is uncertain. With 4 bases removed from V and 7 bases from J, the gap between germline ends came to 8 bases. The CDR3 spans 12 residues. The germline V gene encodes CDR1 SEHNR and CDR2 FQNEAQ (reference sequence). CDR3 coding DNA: TGTGCCAGCAGCTATCTGGGGCAGCCCCAGCATTTT. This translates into CASSYLGQPQHF.

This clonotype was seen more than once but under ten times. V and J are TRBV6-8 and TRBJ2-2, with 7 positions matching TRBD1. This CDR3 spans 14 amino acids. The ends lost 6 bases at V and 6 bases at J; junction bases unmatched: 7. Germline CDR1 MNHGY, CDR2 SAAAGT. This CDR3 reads CASSPNRGSGELFF. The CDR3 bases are TGTGCCAGCAGCCCCAACAGGGGATCCGGGGAGCTGTTTTTT.

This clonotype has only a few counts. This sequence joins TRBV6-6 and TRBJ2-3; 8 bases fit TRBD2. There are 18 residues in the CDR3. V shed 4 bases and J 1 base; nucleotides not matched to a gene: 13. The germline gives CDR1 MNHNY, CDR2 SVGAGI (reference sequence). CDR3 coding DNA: TGTGCCAGCAGTTTTAAGGGACTAGAATGGTTGGGCACAGATACGCAGTATTTT. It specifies CASSFKGLEWLGTDTQYF.